This TCR beta chain is drawn from a study of blood T cell repertoires in COVID-19. Across the whole study: Samples of COVID-19 (acute and convalescent) were obtained from the United States, Italy and Spain. PBMCs, B-cell-depleted T cells, or T cells were the source of the cDNA or gDNA that made up the material.

Per the study methods: Amplification of reference gene primers provided the estimated nucleated cell counts. Sequencing used immunoSEQ multiplex PCR; TCRdb keeps in-frame clones, though not all of them. V and J calls plus clone size are reproduced from that table; the DNA served to infer D and trimming. This table holds more than 130,000 clones, around nine tenths found once. Germline-derived CDR1 and CDR2 are MDHEN and SYDVKM. The CDR3 runs 15 residues. V was clipped by 4 bases and J by 8 bases; unmatched bases: 8. The TCR sequence derives from a woman aged 40 to 50 with acute or convalescent COVID-19. The sequenced sample consisted of peripheral blood. This chain connects TRBV28 to TRBJ2-7, with 13 bases identical to TRBD2. The CDR3 loop reads CASSSTSGGPQKQYF. The CDR3 DNA follows: TGTGCCAGCAGTTCGACTAGCGGGGGGCCGCAGAAGCAGTACTTC.